Listed below are T cell receptor beta chains from one sample, sequenced in a study of CD8 T cells in Susac syndrome. TCRdb fed the immunoSEQ multiplex PCR reads into MiXCR, producing one record per CDR3 protein. The sample carries some 150,000 distinct CDR3 sequences, around 94% recorded once. The specimen was CD4+ T cells from PBMCs. Receptor source: a human donor in good health. The CDR3 runs from the conserved cysteine through the conserved F or W. The order of the fields is V gene, J gene, CDR3 protein.

v_gene: TRBV27
j_gene: TRBJ2-7
CDR3aa: CASSLGTSGAYEQYF

v_gene: TRBV14
j_gene: TRBJ1-4
CDR3aa: CASSQEQGTGFNEKLFF

v_gene: TRBV14
j_gene: TRBJ2-2
CDR3aa: CASRPTGTSGVGELFF

v_gene: TRBV6-2/TRBV6-3
j_gene: TRBJ2-5
CDR3aa: CASSYSSWGYGETQYF

v_gene: TRBV7-9
j_gene: TRBJ2-7
CDR3aa: CASSPGVLAGTYEQYF

v_gene: TRBV11-1
j_gene: TRBJ2-2
CDR3aa: CASSPWGAHTGELFF

v_gene: TRBV20-1
j_gene: TRBJ2-3
CDR3aa: CSASQAGGGTDTQYF

v_gene: TRBV28
j_gene: TRBJ2-5
CDR3aa: CASSLPGRLETQYF

v_gene: TRBV28
j_gene: TRBJ1-4
CDR3aa: CASSGGSGDRREKLFF

v_gene: TRBV5-4
j_gene: TRBJ2-3
CDR3aa: CASSSASRGTDTQYF

v_gene: TRBV9
j_gene: TRBJ1-6
CDR3aa: CASSVKGKGSPLHF

v_gene: TRBV30
j_gene: TRBJ1-5
CDR3aa: CAWSVEGNQPQHF

v_gene: TRBV10-3
j_gene: TRBJ2-5
CDR3aa: CAISELEQETQYF

v_gene: TRBV6-5
j_gene: TRBJ1-2
CDR3aa: CASSRDRGPGEGYTF

v_gene: TRBV2
j_gene: TRBJ1-2
CDR3aa: CASSVGQGLYGYTF

v_gene: TRBV6-1
j_gene: TRBJ2-6
CDR3aa: CASTGWGPGQQPSGANVLTF

v_gene: TRBV20-1
j_gene: TRBJ1-5
CDR3aa: CSARVGGSNQPQHF

v_gene: TRBV6-1
j_gene: TRBJ1-1
CDR3aa: CASRGRGDTEAFF

v_gene: TRBV19
j_gene: TRBJ2-3
CDR3aa: CASSRGAGGADTQYF

v_gene: TRBV5-1
j_gene: TRBJ1-2
CDR3aa: CASSMDSIGYTF

v_gene: TRBV28
j_gene: TRBJ2-1
CDR3aa: CASSLGNEQFF

v_gene: TRBV15
j_gene: TRBJ1-1
CDR3aa: CATSIGRVGEAFF

v_gene: TRBV7-6
j_gene: TRBJ2-7
CDR3aa: CASSSGGSYEQYF

v_gene: TRBV14
j_gene: TRBJ2-5
CDR3aa: CASSQVMALGETQYF

v_gene: TRBV30
j_gene: TRBJ2-3
CDR3aa: CAWRGTDTQYF

v_gene: TRBV20-1
j_gene: TRBJ2-7
CDR3aa: CSARVGGVSYEQYF

v_gene: TRBV11-2
j_gene: TRBJ2-3
CDR3aa: CASRPTSGRGGTGTQYF

v_gene: TRBV5-1
j_gene: TRBJ1-1
CDR3aa: CASSLGGLGRGTEAFF

v_gene: TRBV7-3
j_gene: TRBJ1-2
CDR3aa: CASGQGGEYGYTF

v_gene: TRBV7-2
j_gene: TRBJ2-3
CDR3aa: CASSPPTNTDTQYF

v_gene: TRBV12-3/TRBV12-4
j_gene: TRBJ1-5
CDR3aa: CASSFSGRSNQPQHF

v_gene: TRBV15
j_gene: TRBJ2-4
CDR3aa: CATSSRVYKNIQYF

v_gene: TRBV12-3/TRBV12-4
j_gene: TRBJ2-2
CDR3aa: CASSLQGRTGELFF

v_gene: TRBV3-1
j_gene: TRBJ2-1
CDR3aa: CASSQDRQREEDNEQFF

v_gene: TRBV9
j_gene: TRBJ2-7
CDR3aa: CASSAAGGVSYEQYF

v_gene: TRBV5-1
j_gene: TRBJ1-1
CDR3aa: CASSLEGSTEAFF

v_gene: TRBV2
j_gene: TRBJ2-7
CDR3aa: CASRQDPYEQYF

v_gene: TRBV19
j_gene: TRBJ1-2
CDR3aa: CASSPRTGAYGYTF

v_gene: TRBV16
j_gene: TRBJ1-2
CDR3aa: CASSQFGADGYTF

v_gene: TRBV10-3
j_gene: TRBJ2-1
CDR3aa: CAINNGLAYEQFF

v_gene: TRBV6-1
j_gene: TRBJ2-6
CDR3aa: CASIPQVGRGANVLTF

v_gene: TRBV3-1
j_gene: TRBJ2-7
CDR3aa: CASSQPLSYEQYF

v_gene: TRBV6-6
j_gene: TRBJ1-6
CDR3aa: CASSSTGRRDNSPLHF

v_gene: TRBV7-9
j_gene: TRBJ2-5
CDR3aa: CASRPDSGRKTQYF

v_gene: TRBV6-1
j_gene: TRBJ2-3
CDR3aa: CASSPMTGGSRHTQYF

v_gene: TRBV20-1
j_gene: TRBJ2-1
CDR3aa: CSARRLQSSYNEQFF

v_gene: TRBV7-9
j_gene: TRBJ1-1
CDR3aa: CASSLESDSEAFF

v_gene: TRBV5-4
j_gene: TRBJ2-2
CDR3aa: CASSPRTGGIGGELFF